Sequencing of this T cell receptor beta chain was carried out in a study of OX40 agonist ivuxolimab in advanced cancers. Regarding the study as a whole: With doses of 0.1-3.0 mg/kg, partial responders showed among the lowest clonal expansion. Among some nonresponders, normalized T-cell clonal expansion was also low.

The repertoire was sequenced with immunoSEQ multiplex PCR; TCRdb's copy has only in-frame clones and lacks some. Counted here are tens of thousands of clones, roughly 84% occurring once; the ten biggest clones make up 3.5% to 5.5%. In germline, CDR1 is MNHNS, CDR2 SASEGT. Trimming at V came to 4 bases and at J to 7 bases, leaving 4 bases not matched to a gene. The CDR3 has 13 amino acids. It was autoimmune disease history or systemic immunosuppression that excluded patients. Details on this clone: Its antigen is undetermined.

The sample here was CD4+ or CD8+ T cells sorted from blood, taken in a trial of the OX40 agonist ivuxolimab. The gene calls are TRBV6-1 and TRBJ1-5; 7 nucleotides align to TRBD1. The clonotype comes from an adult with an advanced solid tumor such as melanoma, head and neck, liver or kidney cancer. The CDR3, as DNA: TGTGCCAGCAGTGGACAGGGCGGGCAGCCCCAGCATTTT. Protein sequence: CASSGQGGQPQHF.